A single sample gave rise to the 20 T cell receptor beta chains below, sequenced in a study of cytomegalovirus exposure and HLA in healthy donors. The primer mix had 60 Vbeta and 13 Jbeta primers. Clones were sequenced by immunoSEQ multiplex PCR, and TCRdb holds only the in-frame ones, with some missing. The sample contains 150,000 to 200,000 clones, roughly four fifths of which appear only once. The specimen sequenced was PBMCs. The receptors shown here come from a woman under 40 in good health and CMV-seropositive.

V usage is TRBV13 and J usage is TRBJ2-1; 14 positions match TRBD2. Germline CDR1 and CDR2: PRHDT and FYEKMQ (reference sequence). Unmatched junction bases numbered 14, after V lost 5 bases and J lost 8 bases. This CDR3 is 18 amino acids long. The CDR3 DNA reads as TGTGCCAGCAGCCGGCAGCCGGGACTAGCGGGAGTCCCCCATGAGCAGTTCTTC. Protein product: CASSRQPGLAGVPHEQFF.

V and J are TRBV7-9 and TRBJ1-1; 9 bases agree with TRBD1. Germline lookup yields CDR1 SEHNR and CDR2 FQNEAQ (reference sequence). Germline trimming cut 5 bases from V and 7 bases from J; bases unmatched to any gene: 11. The CDR3 contains 15 residues. The CDR3 loop reads CASSHPWDRANEAFF. The DNA for the CDR3 is TGTGCCAGCAGCCATCCCTGGGACAGGGCCAATGAAGCTTTCTTT.

The rearrangement uses TRBV5-6 and TRBJ1-1, with D possibly matching TRBD1 (5 bases). CDR1 SGHDT and CDR2 YYEEEE come from the germline V gene. The V and J ends lost 0 bases and 8 bases respectively, with 11 bases between them. The CDR3 runs to 13 residues. The CDR3: CASSLAGGIEAFF. CDR3 nucleotides: TGTGCCAGCAGCTTGGCTGGGGGGATCGAAGCTTTCTTT.

The table lists this clone with a count of one. The chain links TRBV7-9 to TRBJ1-1; D remains ambiguous. This CDR3 contains 13 residues. V lost 2 bases and J 5 bases, leaving 9 bases between the germline ends. Germline loops: CDR1 SEHNR, CDR2 FQNEAQ (reference sequence). The CDR3 DNA reads TGTGCCAGCAGCTTATCGGGAGGGACTGAAGCTTTCTTT. This encodes CASSLSGGTEAFF.

This clone appeared once. The CDR3, as DNA: TGTGCCAGCAGTGTATTCAATCGGGCAGATACGCAGTATTTT. Translation gives CASSVFNRADTQYF. This sequence joins TRBV27 and TRBJ2-3; D is undetermined. This CDR3 contains 14 residues. Trimming removed 5 bases at V and 4 bases at J, with 13 bases between. The V gene's germline CDR1 is MNHEY and CDR2 SMNVEV (reference sequence).

V and J are TRBV7-2 and TRBJ2-1; 11 positions agree with TRBD2. The germline CDR1 and CDR2 sequences are SGHTA and FQGNSA. J was trimmed by 5 bases and V by 1 base; bases with no gene match: 4. The CDR3 has 16 residues. The CDR3 sequence: CASSLVGTSGHNEQFF. For the CDR3, the DNA is TGTGCCAGCAGCTTAGTAGGGACTAGCGGACACAATGAGCAGTTCTTC.

The chain employs TRBV6-6 and TRBJ1-4; the D gene is possibly TRBD1 (6 bases). V lost 7 bases, J lost 8 bases, and 11 bases lay in between. This CDR3 contains 12 residues. In germline, CDR1 is MNHNY, CDR2 SVGAGI (reference sequence). This CDR3 reads CASMGASEKLFF. The CDR3 DNA sequence: TGTGCCAGCATGGGGGCGAGCGAAAAACTGTTTTTT.

This chain connects TRBV10-2 to TRBJ2-1; 8 nucleotides align to TRBD2. The CDR3 has 15 residues. Trimming at V came to 2 bases and at J to 8 bases, leaving 8 bases not matched to a gene. Germline CDR1 WSHSY, CDR2 SAAADI. DNA of the CDR3: TGCGCCAGCAGTGAGCGAGCGACTAGCGTTCATGAGCAGTTCTTC. Amino acids: CASSERATSVHEQFF.

V usage is TRBV6-5 and J usage is TRBJ2-1; 8 nucleotides agree with TRBD1. V dropped 8 bases and J dropped 5; count of bases not matched to a gene: 5. CDR1 is MNHEY and CDR2 is SVGAGI in the germline V gene. The CDR3 is 13 amino acids. CDR3 protein: CASGRQGNNEQFF. The CDR3 nucleotides are TGTGCCAGCGGTAGACAGGGGAACAATGAGCAGTTCTTC.

The chain links TRBV15 to TRBJ1-2; D remains unclear. Between the trimmed V and J ends, which lost 0 bases and 2 bases, there was a span of 7 bases. The CDR3 has 14 residues. The germline V gene encodes CDR1 LNHNV and CDR2 YYDKDF (reference sequence). CDR3 amino acids: CATSREGSNYGYTF. The CDR3 DNA reads TGTGCCACCAGCAGAGAGGGCAGCAACTATGGCTACACCTTC.

V and J are TRBV9 and TRBJ2-1; TRBD2 aligns across 9 bases. The V and J ends lost 4 bases and 0 bases, in that order; junction bases with no gene match: 14. Germline-derived CDR1 and CDR2 are SGDLS and YYNGEE. The CDR3 has 19 residues. CDR3 in amino acids: CASSPAPAGGSSSYNEQFF. CDR3 nucleotides: TGTGCCAGCAGCCCAGCCCCCGCGGGAGGGTCGAGCTCCTACAATGAGCAGTTCTTC.

The gene calls are TRBV5-1 and TRBJ2-2; TRBD1 agrees at 10 bases. Germline V CDR1 and CDR2: SGHRS, YFSETQ. This CDR3 is 15 amino acids long. Trimming removed 3 bases from V and 6 bases from J; junction bases left unmatched: 5. DNA for the CDR3: TGCGCCAGCAGCTCCGGGACAGGGGAATCCGGGGAGCTGTTTTTT. It specifies CASSSGTGESGELFF.

The chain combines TRBV2 with TRBJ1-2; 7 nucleotides line up with TRBD1. CDR1 is SNHLY and CDR2 is FYNNEI in the germline V gene. The V and J ends lost 7 bases and 2 bases, in that order; junction bases with no gene match: 7. The CDR3 length is 14 residues. Here the CDR3 reads CASTWDSLNYGYTF. In nucleotides, the CDR3 is TGTGCCAGCACCTGGGACAGCCTCAACTATGGCTACACCTTC.

CDR3 residues: CSVEDRAGPNYGYTF. The DNA of the CDR3 is TGCAGCGTTGAAGACCGAGCGGGACCCAACTATGGCTACACCTTC. The gene calls are TRBV29-1 and TRBJ1-2; TRBD1 is a possible D gene (5 bases). CDR1 is SQVTM and CDR2 is ANQGSEA in the germline V gene. The V end was cut by 0 bases, the J end by 2 bases, with 13 bases between. This CDR3 is 15 amino acids long.

On this clone itself: Within the sample, other DNA sequences also encode this same CDR3. V and J are TRBV6-5 and TRBJ1-1; the D is unclear. The CDR3 consists of 11 residues. Between the trimmed V and J ends, which lost 6 bases and 3 bases, there was a span of 5 bases. Looked up from germline, CDR1 is MNHEY and CDR2 is SVGAGI. The CDR3 DNA follows: TGTGCCAGCAGGTCGTACACTGAAGCTTTCTTT. This encodes CASRSYTEAFF.

In its sample, this clone was seen once. The rearrangement links TRBV11-2 to TRBJ2-5; D is possibly TRBD1 (7 bases). The CDR3 covers 11 residues. Germline V gene lookup returns CDR1 SGHAT and CDR2 FQNNGV. Trimming removed 7 bases from V and 5 bases from J, with 8 bases in between. CDR3 sequence (DNA): TGTGCCAGCACAGGGGGGGAGACCCAGTACTTC. This gives the protein CASTGGETQYF.

V usage is TRBV2 and J usage is TRBJ2-2; D is possibly TRBD2 (5 bases). Trimming removed 7 bases from V and 4 bases from J, with 10 bases in between. The CDR3 sequence is 13 residues long. Germline V gene lookup returns CDR1 SNHLY and CDR2 FYNNEI. The CDR3 bases are TGTGCCAGCAAGGGAGCTTCCACCGGGGAGCTGTTTTTT. Its protein is CASKGASTGELFF.

This clone appeared once. The chain uses TRBV28 and TRBJ2-3, with TRBD1 as a possible D gene (5 bases). The CDR3 has 14 residues. With 7 bases removed from V and 2 bases from J, the gap between germline ends came to 13 bases. Germline V lookup: CDR1 MDHEN, CDR2 SYDVKM. CDR3: CASTPGHNTDTQYF. The CDR3 coding sequence is TGTGCCAGCACCCCCGGACACAACACAGATACGCAGTATTTT.

This chain uses TRBV19 with TRBJ2-7, with TRBD1 matching 7 bases. The CDR3 loop spans 14 amino acids. Trimming cost V 6 bases and J 0 bases; bases outside gene matches: 5. Germline V gives CDR1 LNHDA, CDR2 SQIVND (reference sequence). The CDR3 DNA follows: TGTGCCAGTAGGAAGGGACAGAACTCCTACGAGCAGTACTTC. It is translated as CASRKGQNSYEQYF.

V is TRBV7-2 and J is TRBJ2-5; the match to TRBD2 covers 8 bases. This CDR3 spans 15 amino acids. Germline trimming cut 1 base from V and 6 bases from J; bases unmatched to any gene: 7. The germline gives CDR1 SGHTA, CDR2 FQGNSA. CDR3 residues: CASSLDGRALKTQYF. CDR3 nucleotide sequence: TGTGCCAGCAGCTTAGACGGGAGGGCCCTGAAGACCCAGTACTTC.